This TCR beta chain was retrieved from a study of beta chain features in type 1 diabetes. Expressed TCRB transcripts were sequenced because the isolated RNA had all been reverse transcribed beforehand. Profiling relied on immunoSEQ multiplex PCR, and the TCRdb table lists in-frame clones only, not all of them. The sample carries some 150,000 clones, 10% to 15% recorded once. Study conclusions and caveats: Patients with Type 1 diabetes showed moderately but significantly shorter TCRB CDR3s in all four CD4+ subsets.

Germline CDR1 is KGHSH and CDR2 is LQKENI. The CDR3 extends over 16 amino acids. V was cut by 3 bases and J by 3 bases, with 17 bases left in between. To note about this clone: The antigen is not known.

The origin of this receptor is a young man with type 1 diabetes. The V gene is TRBV18, the J gene TRBJ2-5; D possibly uses TRBD1 or TRBD2 (5 bases each). Sequencing was done on a sample of central memory CD4+ T cells from blood. The CDR3 is CASSPPGANREETQYF. DNA of the CDR3: TGTGCCAGCTCACCGCCCGGGGCCAACCGAGAAGAGACCCAGTACTTC.